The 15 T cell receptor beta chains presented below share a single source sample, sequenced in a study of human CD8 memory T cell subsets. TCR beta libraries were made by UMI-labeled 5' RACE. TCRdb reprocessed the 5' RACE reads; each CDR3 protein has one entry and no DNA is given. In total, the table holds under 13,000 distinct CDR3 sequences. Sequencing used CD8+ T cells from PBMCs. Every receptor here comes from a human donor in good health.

CDR3 loop: CASSWTSGIYEQYF. V usage is TRBV5-5 and J usage is TRBJ2-7; as DNA is missing, the TRBD2 call by TCRdb cannot be tested. The CDR3 is 14 residues long. The V gene's germline CDR1 is SGHKS and CDR2 YYEKEE (reference sequence).

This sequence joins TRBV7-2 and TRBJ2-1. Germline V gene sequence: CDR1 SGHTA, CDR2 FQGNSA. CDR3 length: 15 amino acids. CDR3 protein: CASSLSTDSYNEQFF.

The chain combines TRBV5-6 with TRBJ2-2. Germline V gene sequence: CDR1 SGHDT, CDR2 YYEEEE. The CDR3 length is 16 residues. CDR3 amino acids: CASSLGSYGNTGELFF.

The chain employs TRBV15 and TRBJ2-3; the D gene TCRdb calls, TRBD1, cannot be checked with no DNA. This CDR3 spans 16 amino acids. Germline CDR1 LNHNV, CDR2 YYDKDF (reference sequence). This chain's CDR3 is CATSRGQGAITDTQYF.

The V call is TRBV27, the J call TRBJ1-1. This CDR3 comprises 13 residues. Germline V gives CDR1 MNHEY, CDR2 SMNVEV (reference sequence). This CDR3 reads CASSWDRNTEAFF.

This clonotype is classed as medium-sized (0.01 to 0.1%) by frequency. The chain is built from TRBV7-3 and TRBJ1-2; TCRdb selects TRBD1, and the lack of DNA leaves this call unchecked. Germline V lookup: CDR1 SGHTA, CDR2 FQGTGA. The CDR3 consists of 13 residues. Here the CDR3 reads CASSLDSSYGYTF.

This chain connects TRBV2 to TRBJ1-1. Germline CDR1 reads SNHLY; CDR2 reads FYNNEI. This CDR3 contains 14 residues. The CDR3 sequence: CASSYETHTTEAFF.

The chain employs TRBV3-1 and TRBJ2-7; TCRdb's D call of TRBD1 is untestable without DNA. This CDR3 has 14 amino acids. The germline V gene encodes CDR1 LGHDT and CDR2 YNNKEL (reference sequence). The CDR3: CASSQAGRVMEQYF.

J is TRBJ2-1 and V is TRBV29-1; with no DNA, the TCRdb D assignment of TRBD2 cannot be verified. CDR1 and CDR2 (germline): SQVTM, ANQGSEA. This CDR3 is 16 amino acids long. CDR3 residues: CSVETTSGSAYNEQFF.

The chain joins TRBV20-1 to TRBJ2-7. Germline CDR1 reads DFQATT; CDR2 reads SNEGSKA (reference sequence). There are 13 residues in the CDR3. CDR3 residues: CSANKPRGNEQYF.

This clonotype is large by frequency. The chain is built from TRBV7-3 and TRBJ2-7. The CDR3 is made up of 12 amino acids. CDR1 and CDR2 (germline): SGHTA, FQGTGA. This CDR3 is CASSLNGYEQYF.

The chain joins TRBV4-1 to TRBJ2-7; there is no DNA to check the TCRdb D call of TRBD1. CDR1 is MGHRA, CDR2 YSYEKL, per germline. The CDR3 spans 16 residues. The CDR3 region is CASSQDFETGGYEQYF.

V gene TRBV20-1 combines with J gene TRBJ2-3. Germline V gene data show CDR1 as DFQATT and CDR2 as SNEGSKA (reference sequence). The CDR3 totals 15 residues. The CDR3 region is CSAGSLAGSTDTQYF.

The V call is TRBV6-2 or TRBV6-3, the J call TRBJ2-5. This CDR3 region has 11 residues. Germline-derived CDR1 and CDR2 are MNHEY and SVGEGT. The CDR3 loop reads CASSSAGTQYF.

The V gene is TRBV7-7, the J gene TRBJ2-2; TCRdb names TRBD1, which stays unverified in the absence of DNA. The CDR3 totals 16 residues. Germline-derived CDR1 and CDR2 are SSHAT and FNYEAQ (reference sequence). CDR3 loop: CASSPGTRANTGELFF.